The 32 T cell receptor beta chains reported below all come from one sample, sequenced in a study of technical replicates of blood from a few donors. TCRdb's copy holds only in-frame clones and misses some; the assay was immunoSEQ multiplex PCR. The sample comprises 95,000 to 100,000 clones, approximately 95% of which are singletons, and about 0.21% rests with the top ten. Sequencing was performed on T cells isolated from PBMCs. These receptors were collected from a human donor in good health.

V is TRBV10-3 and J is TRBJ2-3; the D gene is possibly TRBD2 (6 bases). Trimming took 4 bases from V and 0 from J, leaving 23 bases between them. CDR1 and CDR2 (germline): ENHRY, SYGVKD. CDR3 size: 19 residues. The CDR3 here is CAISAFVIRASESTDTQYF. The CDR3 bases are TGTGCCATCAGTGCTTTTGTGATTCGGGCTAGCGAGAGCACAGATACGCAGTATTTT.

This chain links TRBV28 with TRBJ2-1; D is perhaps TRBD1 (6 bases). CDR3 length equals 14 residues. V lost 6 bases and J 3 bases, leaving 12 bases between the germline ends. The germline CDR1 and CDR2 sequences are MDHEN and SYDVKM. The CDR3 nucleotides are TGTGCCAGCAGCGATACAGGGCACTACAATGAGCAGTTCTTC. Encoded protein: CASSDTGHYNEQFF. The full variable domain, its missing parts supplied by reference TRBV28 and TRBJ2-1, is DVKVTQSSRYLVKRTGEKVFLECVQDMDHENMFWYRQDPGLGLRLIYFSYDVKMKEKGDIPEGYSVSREKKERFSLILESASTNQTSMYLCASSDTGHYNEQFFGPGTRLTVL.

This rearrangement joins TRBV11-3 to TRBJ2-2; 12 bases match TRBD2. The germline gives CDR1 SGHNT, CDR2 YENEEA. J gave up 8 bases and V 2 bases, and 6 bases lay outside the gene matches. CDR3 length: 16 residues. CDR3 in amino acids: CASSLSIGTSGGELFF. DNA of the CDR3: TGTGCCAGCAGCTTAAGTATCGGGACTAGCGGGGGGGAGCTGTTTTTT.

DNA of the CDR3: TGTGCCAGCAGCCCCCCGGGACAGAGCTACTATGGCTACACCTTC. This translates into CASSPPGQSYYGYTF. The chain links TRBV6-5 to TRBJ1-2; 7 bases align to TRBD1. Germline V gives CDR1 MNHEY, CDR2 SVGAGI. V was pared by 6 bases and J by 3 bases, with 10 bases of the junction left unmatched. This CDR3 region has 15 residues.

The chain carries TRBV4-1 and TRBJ2-7; D is ambiguous. Germline CDR1 is MGHRA and CDR2 is YSYEKL. Trimming removed 0 bases at V and 4 bases at J, with 10 bases between. CDR3 size: 14 residues. CDR3 region: CASSQDEFSYEQYF. The CDR3 nucleotides are TGCGCCAGCAGCCAAGATGAGTTTTCTTACGAGCAGTACTTC.

The chain joins TRBV7-9 to TRBJ1-5; tentative D call: TRBD1 (5 bases). There are 15 residues in the CDR3. The V end lost 5 bases, the J end lost 1 base, and 12 bases lay between the germline ends. Germline V gene sequence: CDR1 SEHNR, CDR2 FQNEAQ (reference sequence). CDR3 region: CASSRDSLSNQPQHF. In DNA form, the CDR3 reads TGTGCCAGCAGCCGCGACAGTCTGAGCAATCAGCCCCAGCATTTT.

The chain is built from TRBV5-4 and TRBJ2-3, with 8 bases lining up with TRBD2. Per the germline V gene, CDR1 is SGHNT and CDR2 is YYREEE (reference sequence). The CDR3 runs to 16 residues. J gave up 2 bases and V 2 bases, and 7 bases lay outside the gene matches. The CDR3 here is CASSFRAGGSTDTQYF. CDR3 bases: TGTGCCAGCAGCTTTCGGGCGGGGGGCTCCACAGATACGCAGTATTTT.

The chain couples TRBV27 to TRBJ2-7; D is unclear. Trimming removed 2 bases from V and 0 bases from J, with 8 bases in between. CDR3 length equals 14 residues. Germline CDR1 is MNHEY and CDR2 is SMNVEV (reference sequence). The CDR3 DNA follows: TGTGCCAGCAGTTTAAGCGAACCCTCCTACGAGCAGTACTTC. Its protein is CASSLSEPSYEQYF.

The V call is TRBV5-1, the J call TRBJ1-5; tentative D call: TRBD1 (5 bases). V shed 2 bases and J shed 2 bases, with 14 bases lying between them. Per germline, CDR1 SGHRS and CDR2 YFSETQ. The CDR3 is 16 amino acids. CDR3 DNA sequence: TGCGCCAGCAGCTTAGGGGCAAGCTCAGGCAATCAGCCCCAGCATTTT. Translation gives CASSLGASSGNQPQHF.

The V call is TRBV6-1, the J call TRBJ1-2; D is perhaps TRBD1 (6 bases). V gave up 3 bases and J gave up 3 bases, with 14 bases separating them. This CDR3 comprises 15 residues. The germline CDR1 and CDR2 sequences are MNHNS and SASEGT. The CDR3 DNA is TGTGCCAGCAGTGACGGGACACGGAACGACTATGGCTACACCTTC. It codes for CASSDGTRNDYGYTF.

The V and J genes are TRBV15 and TRBJ1-6; D unresolved. CDR3 length equals 17 residues. Germline V gives CDR1 LNHNV, CDR2 YYDKDF (reference sequence). V lost 4 bases, J lost 2 bases, and 15 bases lay in between. The CDR3 sequence: CATSTKGGWPYNSPLHF. The CDR3 nucleotides are TGTGCCACCAGCACCAAGGGAGGATGGCCCTATAATTCACCCCTCCACTTT.

The chain uses TRBV6-4 and TRBJ2-1; 12 bases line up with TRBD2. V shed 0 bases, J shed 6 bases, and the junction held 0 bases outside the gene matches. The CDR3 has 15 residues. CDR1 and CDR2 from the germline V gene are MRHNA and SNTAGT. The DNA of the CDR3 is TGTGCCAGCAGTGACTCGACTAGCGGGAGCAATGAGCAGTTCTTC. It yields the protein CASSDSTSGSNEQFF.

CDR3 protein: CASSLVAGGRADTQYF. The CDR3 nucleotides read TGTGCCAGCAGCTTAGTAGCGGGAGGGCGGGCAGATACGCAGTATTTT. The genes are TRBV7-2 and TRBJ2-3; 11 positions match TRBD2. With 1 base clipped from V and 4 bases from J, the junction kept 4 bases outside the gene matches. The CDR3 sequence is 16 residues long. Germline V gives CDR1 SGHTA, CDR2 FQGNSA.

The chain recombines TRBV11-3 with TRBJ2-3; D may be TRBD2 (7 bases). Germline V gene data show CDR1 as SGHNT and CDR2 as YENEEA. The CDR3 has 15 residues. Deletions cut 5 bases from V and 4 bases from J, with 16 bases between. CDR3 DNA sequence: TGTGCCAGCAGCCGAAACGGGGGGCCCGCAGATACGCAGTATTTT. Protein sequence: CASSRNGGPADTQYF.

The V and J genes are TRBV2 and TRBJ1-6; weak D call: TRBD1 (5 bases). Germline V lookup: CDR1 SNHLY, CDR2 FYNNEI. Trimming left V 6 bases short and J 9 bases short, with 18 bases between. CDR3 length: 15 amino acids. The chain's CDR3 is CASSDGGVGGSPLHF. The DNA of the CDR3 is TGTGCCAGCAGCGACGGCGGGGTTGGGGGTTCACCCCTCCACTTT.

The chain joins TRBV7-8 to TRBJ1-5, with TRBD1 as a possible D gene (5 bases). V lost 5 bases and J lost 1, with 15 bases in between. The germline V gene encodes CDR1 SGHVS and CDR2 FQNEAQ. The CDR3 covers 16 residues. The CDR3 DNA reads as TGTGCCAGCAGCACAGCCAGGGAATTAAGCAATCAGCCCCAGCATTTT. It encodes CASSTARELSNQPQHF.

The chain recombines TRBV6-5 with TRBJ2-5; D may be TRBD1 (5 bases). CDR1 MNHEY and CDR2 SVGAGI come from the germline V gene. V was trimmed by 0 bases and J by 1 base, leaving 12 bases between them. The length of the CDR3 is 16 residues. The CDR3 coding sequence is TGTGCCAGCAGTTACTCGGTCAGGGTGGGCCAAGAGACCCAGTACTTC. It is translated as CASSYSVRVGQETQYF.

The chain uses TRBV2 and TRBJ2-2, with TRBD2 identical over 8 bases. CDR3 length: 15 amino acids. CDR1 SNHLY and CDR2 FYNNEI come from the germline V gene. The trim removed 7 bases at V and 0 bases at J, leaving 4 bases unmatched. The CDR3 is CASMRLATNTGELFF. The CDR3 DNA reads TGTGCCAGCATGAGACTAGCGACGAACACCGGGGAGCTGTTTTTT.

The J gene is TRBJ2-1, the V gene TRBV11-2, with D unresolved. This CDR3 spans 17 amino acids. Between the trimmed V and J ends, which lost 5 bases and 3 bases, there was a span of 20 bases. CDR1 is SGHAT and CDR2 is FQNNGV in the germline V gene. CDR3 sequence: CASSQGSRVRRYNEQFF. The CDR3 coding sequence is TGTGCCAGCAGCCAAGGTAGCCGGGTCCGACGCTACAATGAGCAGTTCTTC.

The chain recombines TRBV9 with TRBJ1-6, with D unclear. Germline loops: CDR1 SGDLS, CDR2 YYNGEE. The CDR3 is 14 residues long. The ends were cut back, 3 bases at V and 13 bases at J, with 17 bases in the middle. The CDR3 region is CASSAGVLRAPLHF. CDR3 nucleotide sequence: TGTGCCAGCAGCGCCGGGGTTTTACGGGCGCCCCTCCACTTT. The full variable domain, with the rest looked up from reference TRBV9 and TRBJ1-6, is DSGVTQTPKHLITATGQRVTLRCSPRSGDLSVYWYQQSLDQGLQFLIQYYNGEERAKGNILERFSAQQFPDLHSELNLSSLELGDSALYFCASSAGVLRAPLHFGNGTRLTVT.

The CDR3 loop is CSGGQGAGQPQHF. CDR3 coding DNA: TGCAGCGGCGGACAGGGGGCAGGTCAGCCCCAGCATTTT. The chain employs TRBV29-1 and TRBJ1-5; TRBD1 agrees at 11 bases. The germline V gene has CDR1 SQVTM and CDR2 ANQGSEA. This CDR3 is built from 13 residues. Germline trimming cut 7 bases from V and 6 bases from J; bases unmatched to any gene: 5.

The chain links TRBV11-2 to TRBJ2-7, with 12 bases lining up with TRBD2. CDR3 size: 16 residues. CDR1 SGHAT and CDR2 FQNNGV come from the germline V gene. J gave up 7 bases and V 2 bases, and 9 bases lay outside the gene matches. The CDR3 DNA is TGTGCCAGCAGCTTATGGTCTAGCGGGGGGGCCTGGGAGCAGTACTTC. Translating it yields CASSLWSSGGAWEQYF.

This chain links TRBV2 with TRBJ2-1; D gene unclear. There are 12 residues in the CDR3. The germline V gene encodes CDR1 SNHLY and CDR2 FYNNEI. V lost 4 bases and J 3 bases, leaving 4 bases between the germline ends. The CDR3 region has the DNA TGTGCCAGCAGTGGACTCTACAATGAGCAGTTCTTC. This gives the protein CASSGLYNEQFF.

This chain links TRBV7-9 with TRBJ2-5; D may be TRBD2 (6 bases). The CDR3 loop spans 14 amino acids. Germline V gene data show CDR1 as SEHNR and CDR2 as FQNEAQ (reference sequence). Trimming took 4 bases from V and 7 from J, leaving 16 bases between them. The CDR3 loop is CASSSRDGSRTQYF. The CDR3 bases are TGTGCCAGCAGCTCCAGGGACGGGAGCAGGACCCAGTACTTC.

This chain connects TRBV6-6 to TRBJ2-7; D perhaps matches TRBD2 (6 bases). This CDR3 region has 15 residues. Germline V lookup: CDR1 MNHNY, CDR2 SVGAGI (reference sequence). V was clipped by 5 bases and J by 1 base, with 15 bases between them. The CDR3 loop is CASSQLAIPSYEQYF. The CDR3 nucleotides are TGTGCCAGCAGTCAACTAGCTATACCGTCCTACGAGCAGTACTTC.

The rearrangement joins TRBV19 to TRBJ2-1; TRBD2 might be the D (5 bases). Per germline, CDR1 LNHDA and CDR2 SQIVND (reference sequence). The CDR3 contains 13 residues. V was pared by 5 bases and J by 5 bases, with 10 bases between. The CDR3 sequence is CASSPQRNNEQFF. The CDR3 DNA follows: TGTGCCAGTAGTCCCCAGCGGAACAATGAGCAGTTCTTC.

The chain uses TRBV6-1 and TRBJ1-5; D is ambiguous. With 7 bases removed from V and 7 bases from J, the gap between germline ends came to 8 bases. The CDR3 has 11 amino acids. The V gene's germline CDR1 is MNHNS and CDR2 SASEGT. Here the CDR3 DNA reads TGTGCCAGCAATACTTTCCAGCCCCAGCATTTT. Translated: CASNTFQPQHF.

V usage is TRBV28 and J usage is TRBJ1-2; 9 bases align to TRBD1. There are 14 residues in the CDR3. Germline V gene lookup returns CDR1 MDHEN and CDR2 SYDVKM. The J segment lost 1 base and the V segment lost 5 bases, leaving 2 bases of the junction unmatched. CDR3 nucleotide sequence: TGTGCCAGCAGTGAGACAGGGGGTAACTATGGCTACACCTTC. Its protein product is CASSETGGNYGYTF.

The CDR3 DNA reads TGTGCCAGCATCCCGGGACTCGGCCTTGTTGGGTACTTC. This codes for CASIPGLGLVGYF. The V gene is TRBV2, the J gene TRBJ2-5, with D tentatively TRBD2 (6 bases). This CDR3 is 13 amino acids long. The germline V gene encodes CDR1 SNHLY and CDR2 FYNNEI. Trimming cost V 7 bases and J 13 bases, with 22 bases left between them.

V usage is TRBV11-2 and J usage is TRBJ2-1; D unresolved. The CDR3 length is 12 residues. Trimming pared 1 base from V and 10 bases from J, leaving 8 bases between. The germline gives CDR1 SGHAT, CDR2 FQNNGV. The DNA for the CDR3 is TGTGCCAGCAGCTTAGTCCATTTGGAGCAGTTCTTC. As protein: CASSLVHLEQFF.

The chain combines TRBV5-6 with TRBJ2-7; D unresolved. This CDR3 spans 13 amino acids. The V and J ends lost 0 bases and 7 bases respectively, with 11 bases between them. Germline values: CDR1 SGHDT, CDR2 YYEEEE. CDR3 nucleotide sequence: TGTGCCAGCAGCTTGGAGCGCAGTCGGGAGCAGTACTTC. Protein product: CASSLERSREQYF. The whole variable domain, remainder taken from reference TRBV5-6 and TRBJ2-7, is DAGVTQSPTHLIKTRGQQVTLRCSPKSGHDTVSWYQQALGQGPQFIFQYYEEEERQRGNFPDRFSGHQFPNYSSELNVNALLLGDSALYLCASSLERSREQYFGPGTRLTVT.

The sample holds a few counts of this clone. The J gene is TRBJ1-1, the V gene TRBV2; tentatively, D is TRBD1 (5 bases). This CDR3 region has 17 residues. CDR1 and CDR2 from the germline V gene are SNHLY and FYNNEI. V was clipped by 3 bases and J by 1 base, with 18 bases between them. CDR3 coding DNA: TGTGCCAGCAGTGAGGAACTTCTGAAGGGGCAGAACACTGAAGCTTTCTTT. Its protein product is CASSEELLKGQNTEAFF.